The 26 T cell receptor beta chains below come from one sample, sequenced in a study of Graves' ophthalmopathy and Graves' hyperthyroidism. Researchers took RNA transcripts and amplified TCR beta CDR3 regions from them. HTBI primers were used in a first-round RT-PCR, which preceded a second-round multiplex PCR. TCRdb re-derived calls from the multiplex PCR reads in MiXCR, one entry per CDR3 protein. The sample lists roughly 400,000 distinct CDR3 sequences, less than 20% occurring once. The sequenced sample consisted of peripheral blood. The receptor source for this set is a woman aged 18-29 years with stable Graves' hyperthyroidism.

The V gene is TRBV5-1, the J gene TRBJ1-2; 7 nucleotides match TRBD1. With V trimmed by 0 bases and J by 2 bases, 7 bases remained unmatched. Germline lookup yields CDR1 SGHRS and CDR2 YFSETQ. This CDR3 has 16 residues. CDR3 loop: CASSLEPRGQNYGYTF. As DNA, the CDR3 is TGCGCCAGCAGCTTGGAGCCGAGGGGGCAAAACTATGGCTACACCTTC.

Points on this clonotype: A read error may be the cause here, since a much bigger clone is one base away. V gene TRBV27 combines with J gene TRBJ2-2, with TRBD2 matching over 8 bases. CDR1 MNHEY and CDR2 SMNVEV come from the germline V gene (reference sequence). The CDR3 totals 16 residues. CDR3 nucleotides: TGTGCCAGCAGCCGCGCGGGGGGTCGAAACACCGGGGAGCTGTGTTTT. As protein: CASSRAGGRNTGELCF.

This clonotype was detected many times. The chain is built from TRBV6-5 and TRBJ1-6, with D uncertain. V was trimmed by 4 bases and J by 7 bases, leaving 14 bases between them. Germline loops: CDR1 MNHEY, CDR2 SVGAGI. The CDR3 is made up of 15 amino acids. DNA for the CDR3: TGTGCCAGCAGTTTTAACGACCAGGACAATTCACCCCTCCACTTT. Translation: CASSFNDQDNSPLHF.

This clonotype appeared many times. V and J are TRBV7-9 and TRBJ2-5; 7 nucleotides line up with TRBD2. Germline CDR1 is SEHNR and CDR2 is FQNEAQ (reference sequence). This CDR3 spans 14 amino acids. With 8 bases clipped from V and 2 bases from J, the junction kept 8 bases outside the gene matches. DNA of the CDR3: TGTGCCAGCGATGGAGCGGGGAGTCAAGAGACCCAGTACTTC. Residues: CASDGAGSQETQYF.

The table lists this clonotype with many counts. This chain links TRBV2 with TRBJ2-7; TRBD1 agrees at 9 bases. The V gene's germline CDR1 is SNHLY and CDR2 FYNNEI. Losses at the gene ends were 3 bases for V and 5 bases for J; bases not matched to a gene: 5. CDR3 length equals 14 residues. CDR3 sequence (DNA): TGTGCCAGCAGTGATTACAGGGGGCCGAACGAGCAGTACTTC. It specifies CASSDYRGPNEQYF. The full variable domain, in which reference TRBV2 and TRBJ2-7 provide the parts outside the CDR3, is EPEVTQTPSHQVTQMGQEVILRCVPISNHLYFYWYRQILGQKVEFLVSFYNNEISEKSEIFDDQFSVERPDGSNFTLKIRSTKLEDSAMYFCASSDYRGPNEQYFGPGTRLTVT.

This clonotype has at least ten counts. This sequence joins TRBV29-1 and TRBJ1-1, with D possibly TRBD1 on 6 matching bases. Germline V gene sequence: CDR1 SQVTM, CDR2 ANQGSEA. V was clipped by 6 bases and J by 4 bases, with 21 bases between them. The CDR3 spans 15 residues. The CDR3 loop reads CSVIQGSRRGTEAFF. DNA of the CDR3: TGCAGCGTGATACAGGGATCGCGACGTGGCACTGAAGCTTTCTTT. Full variable domain (missing parts from reference TRBV29-1 and TRBJ1-1): SAVISQKPSRDICQRGTSLTIQCQVDSQVTMMFWYRQQPGQSLTLIATANQGSEATYESGFVIDKFPISRPNLTFSTLTVSNMSPEDSSIYLCSVIQGSRRGTEAFFGQGTRLTVV.

This clonotype was counted ten times or more. The chain joins TRBV7-3 to TRBJ2-7; the D call may be TRBD1 or TRBD2 (5 bases each). Trimming took off 5 bases at V and 3 bases at J, with 11 bases between the two ends. Germline V gene sequence: CDR1 SGHTA, CDR2 FQGTGA. The CDR3 spans 13 residues. CDR3 protein: CASSHGTDYEQYF. CDR3 bases: TGTGCCAGCAGCCACGGGACGGACTACGAGCAGTACTTC.

This clonotype showed up many times. V is TRBV27 and J is TRBJ2-7; 8 nucleotides match TRBD1. The CDR3 consists of 14 residues. V lost 5 bases, J lost 6 bases, and 9 bases stayed unmatched. In germline, CDR1 is MNHEY, CDR2 SMNVEV (reference sequence). The CDR3 is CASSPRQGRLEQYF. The CDR3 DNA reads as TGTGCCAGCAGTCCCCGACAGGGGAGGCTCGAGCAGTACTTC.

This clonotype was detected once. CDR3 protein: CASSQGSLDGYTF. The DNA for the CDR3 is TGCGCCAGCAGCCAAGGATCTTTGGATGGCTACACCTTC. The chain links TRBV4-1 to TRBJ1-2, with D hard to call. CDR3 length: 13 amino acids. The V gene's germline CDR1 is MGHRA and CDR2 YSYEKL. V was pared by 1 base and J by 6 bases, with 9 bases between.

To note about this clonotype: With a much larger clone just one base away, this may be a read error. The CDR3 end shows no conserved phenylalanine or tryptophan, and so a read error is likely. The chain couples TRBV2 to TRBJ1-3, with unresolved D. Trimming removed 2 bases from V and 4 bases from J, with 9 bases in between. The CDR3 covers 14 residues. The germline V gene encodes CDR1 SNHLY and CDR2 FYNNEI. Written as DNA, the CDR3 is TGTGCCAGCAGTGAATCTACAGCCGGAAACACCATATATGTT. Translation: CASSESTAGNTIYV.

This clonotype has a count of ten or more. The rearrangement links TRBV20-1 to TRBJ1-2, with D tentatively TRBD1 (5 bases). The CDR3 totals 13 residues. V shed 5 bases and J shed 0 bases, with 10 bases lying between them. Germline assignment: CDR1 DFQATT and CDR2 SNEGSKA (reference sequence). The CDR3, as DNA: TGCAGTGCTGCGACAGAGACTAACTATGGCTACACCTTC. Its translation: CSAATETNYGYTF.

There are many counts of this clonotype. This chain links TRBV6-4 with TRBJ1-1; perhaps TRBD1 as D (6 bases). CDR3 length: 14 residues. V was pared by 3 bases and J by 1 base, with 9 bases between. CDR1 is MRHNA and CDR2 is SNTAGT in the germline V gene. CDR3 sequence reads: CASSEAGENTEAFF. The CDR3 region has the DNA TGTGCCAGCAGTGAAGCAGGGGAGAACACTGAAGCTTTCTTT.

As regards this clonotype: One end of the junction fails to match germline, which may point to a read error. The CDR3 DNA is TGTGCCAGCAGCTACTCCGGAGGGGACTACGAGCAGTACTTC. Encoded protein: CASSYSGGDYEQYF. The V gene is TRBV6-5, the J gene TRBJ2-7, with D maybe TRBD2 (6 bases). Germline CDR1 reads MNHEY; CDR2 reads SVGAGI. This CDR3 region has 14 residues.

This clonotype was counted at least ten times. The rearrangement joins TRBV19 to TRBJ1-5, with unresolved D. The V gene lost 5 bases and the J gene lost 2 bases, with 19 bases spanning the gap. Germline V gene data show CDR1 as LNHDA and CDR2 as SQIVND (reference sequence). This CDR3 spans 17 amino acids. CDR3 loop: CASSQILTRHGNQPQHF. The CDR3 DNA is TGTGCCAGTAGTCAGATCCTGACACGCCATGGCAATCAGCCCCAGCATTTT.

The gene calls are TRBV5-6 and TRBJ1-2; possibly TRBD1 for D (6 bases). The CDR3 consists of 13 residues. Trimming took 6 bases from V and 2 from J, leaving 11 bases between them. CDR1 and CDR2 (germline): SGHDT, YYEEEE. In nucleotides, the CDR3 is TGTGCCAGCATCGGGACACAAAACTATGGCTACACCTTC. It specifies CASIGTQNYGYTF.

This clonotype was seen ten or more times. CDR3: CSVGRRGQGDTEAFF. CDR3 bases: TGCAGCGTTGGGAGGAGGGGACAGGGGGACACTGAAGCTTTCTTT. V and J are TRBV29-1 and TRBJ1-1; 11 bases map to TRBD1. The CDR3 extends over 15 amino acids. V lost 4 bases and J lost 3; bases outside the gene matches: 7. Per the germline V gene, CDR1 is SQVTM and CDR2 is ANQGSEA.

This clonotype was seen a few times. In DNA form, the CDR3 reads TGTGCCAGCAGCTCGGGCCTCGGCCGATCACCCCTCCACTTT. Residues: CASSSGLGRSPLHF. J is TRBJ1-6 and V is TRBV7-2; D uncertain. This CDR3 is 14 amino acids long. CDR1 is SGHTA and CDR2 is FQGNSA in the germline V gene. Trimming pared 4 bases from V and 10 bases from J, leaving 14 bases between.

Turning to this clonotype: A much more abundant neighbour one base away suggests this may be a read error. J is TRBJ2-7 and V is TRBV19; D gene ambiguous. CDR1 and CDR2 from the germline V gene are LNHDA and SQIVND (reference sequence). V gave up 6 bases and J gave up 2 bases, with 11 bases separating them. The CDR3 runs 13 residues. The CDR3 coding sequence is TGTGCCAGTAGGGGTATGCCTACCTACGAGCAGTACGTC. It codes for CASRGMPTYEQYV.

This clonotype was detected many times. This rearrangement joins TRBV6-1 to TRBJ1-1; TRBD1 aligns across 10 bases. V was clipped by 6 bases and J by 5 bases; unmatched bases: 6. Germline assignment: CDR1 MNHNS and CDR2 SASEGT. This CDR3 region has 14 residues. CDR3 coding DNA: TGTGCCAGCAGAGACAGGGGGCGTCGAACTGAAGCTTTCTTT. Translated: CASRDRGRRTEAFF.

CDR3 DNA: TGTGCCAGCATTCCCGAGAACACCGGGGAGCTGTTTTTT. Protein sequence: CASIPENTGELFF. The genes are TRBV7-8 and TRBJ2-2, with D unclear. V was pared by 7 bases and J by 1 base, with 7 bases between. The germline gives CDR1 SGHVS, CDR2 FQNEAQ. The CDR3 runs to 13 residues.

There are many counts of this clonotype. The chain uses TRBV5-1 and TRBJ1-1; 7 bases line up with TRBD1. The ends lost 4 bases at V and 7 bases at J; junction bases unmatched: 10. Germline lookup yields CDR1 SGHRS and CDR2 YFSETQ. The CDR3 loop spans 14 amino acids. CDR3 sequence: CASSHRQGRDEAFF. CDR3 DNA: TGCGCCAGCAGCCACCGACAGGGAAGGGATGAAGCTTTCTTT.

This clonotype was counted ten times or more. A clone one base away is much larger, so this may be a read error. The V call is TRBV6-1, the J call TRBJ1-2; TRBD1 matches at 11 bases. Germline values: CDR1 MNHNS, CDR2 SASEGT. The CDR3 is 15 residues long. The DNA for the CDR3 is TGTGCCAGCGGGGGACAGGGGGACATCAGGGATGGCTGCACCTTC. It is translated as CASGGQGDIRDGCTF.

This clonotype was counted many times. The rearrangement joins TRBV7-2 to TRBJ2-7, with a weak D call TRBD1 (5 bases). V dropped 1 base and J dropped 3 bases, with 10 bases sitting between them. Germline loops: CDR1 SGHTA, CDR2 FQGNSA. CDR3 size: 14 residues. CDR3 in DNA: TGTGCCAGCAGCTTAGGCCCAGGGCTCTACGAGCAGTACTTC. Protein: CASSLGPGLYEQYF. Full variable domain (remainder filled in from reference TRBV7-2 and TRBJ2-7): GAGVSQSPSNKVTEKGKDVELRCDPISGHTALYWYRQSLGQGLEFLIYFQGNSAPDKSGLPSDRFSAERTGGSVSTLTIQRTQQEDSAVYLCASSLGPGLYEQYFGPGTRLTVT.

This clonotype has ten or more counts. The chain recombines TRBV7-9 with TRBJ1-2, with a tentative D call TRBD1 (6 bases). The CDR3 extends over 13 amino acids. The V gene lost 2 bases and the J gene lost 7 bases, with 11 bases spanning the gap. Germline CDR1 reads SEHNR; CDR2 reads FQNEAQ (reference sequence). For the CDR3, the DNA is TGTGCCAGCAGCTTATCAGGGGTCGGTGGCTACACCTTC. Translated, it gives CASSLSGVGGYTF.

This rearrangement joins TRBV12-3 or TRBV12-4 to TRBJ2-1; D gene unclear. This CDR3 is built from 14 residues. Trimming stripped 7 bases from V and 0 bases from J, with 10 bases between. The CDR3 DNA reads as TGTGCCAGCAAAATACAAGACTCCTACAATGAGCAGTTCTTC. Its translation: CASKIQDSYNEQFF.

The genes are TRBV20-1 and TRBJ2-5, with 10 bases aligning to TRBD2. J gave up 5 bases and V 3 bases, and 18 bases lay outside the gene matches. Germline CDR1 DFQATT, CDR2 SNEGSKA (reference sequence). The CDR3 loop spans 18 amino acids. The CDR3 spells CSASQASGSGEGGETQYF. The CDR3 DNA is TGCAGTGCTAGTCAGGCTAGCGGGAGCGGGGAGGGCGGGGAGACCCAGTACTTC.